This is a list of T cell receptor beta chains from one sample in a study of tumor-infiltrating lymphocytes in oesophageal squamous cell carcinoma. One entry per CDR3 protein, called by TCRdb with MiXCR from the PCR reads. This table has around 23,000 distinct CDR3 sequences, 35% to 40% appearing once. The sequenced material came from esophageal tumor tissue. These receptors originate from a male donor with esophageal squamous cell carcinoma. Both conserved end residues are part of each CDR3. A D gene is named only where the DNA matches it firmly. Part of the rows lack a size; the others show once, few, many or a class for expanded clones.

CDR3	DNA	V	J	D	size
CASSPGPYEQYF	TGTGCCTCCTCCCCCGGGCCCTACGAGCAGTACTTC	TRBV12-3/TRBV12-4	TRBJ2-7	NA	few
CSAGRYTEAFF	TGCAGTGCTGGCAGGTACACTGAAGCTTTCTTT	TRBV20-1	TRBJ1-1	NA	many
CASSSPSTGGTRGTQYF	TGTGCCAGCAGCTCCCCCTCGACAGGGGGCACTCGAGGGACCCAGTACTTC	TRBV7-8	TRBJ2-5	TRBD1	NA
CASSHDPGLAGFHEQYF	TGCGCCAGCAGCCACGACCCGGGACTAGCGGGGTTCCACGAGCAGTACTTC	TRBV4-1	TRBJ2-7	TRBD2	few
CASSRLAGGNTGELYF	TGTGCCAGCAGCCGACTAGCGGGAGGGAACACCGGGGAGCTGTATTTT	TRBV6-6	TRBJ2-3	TRBD2	few
CASSLLAFSYNEQFF	TGTGCCAGCAGCTTACTAGCGTTCTCCTACAATGAGCAGTTCTTC	TRBV7-3	TRBJ2-1	NA	few
CASTILIGGGSPLHF	TGTGCCAGCACTATACTGATCGGGGGCGGTTCACCCCTCCACTTT	TRBV6-2/TRBV6-3	TRBJ1-6	NA	many
CASSSQGHRVKDF	TGTGCCAGCAGCTCGCAGGGCCACAGGGTAAAGGACTTC	TRBV7-2	TRBJ2-5	NA	few
CASRRGMNTEAFF	TGTGCCAGCAGGCGGGGGATGAACACTGAAGCTTTCTTT	TRBV5-4	TRBJ1-1	NA	many
CASSSTTGAQETQYF	TGTGCCAGCAGCTCCACGACGGGGGCCCAAGAGACCCAGTACTTC	TRBV7-6	TRBJ2-5	NA	NA
CASSLQGEGETQYF	TGTGCCAGCAGCTTACAGGGGGAGGGGGAGACCCAGTACTTC	TRBV7-3	TRBJ2-5	NA	many
CASTLGGGWGTEAFF	TGTGCCAGCACCCTAGGGGGGGGTTGGGGCACTGAAGCTTTCTTT	TRBV5-5	TRBJ1-1	NA	many
CASSLQGLADNEQFF	TGTGCCAGCAGTTTACAAGGACTAGCCGACAATGAGCAGTTCTTC	TRBV12-3/TRBV12-4	TRBJ2-1	TRBD2	NA
CASSPNPSGEKLFF	TGTGCCAGCTCACCAAACCCCTCGGGTGAAAAACTGTTTTTT	TRBV18	TRBJ1-4	NA	NA
CATQGSSYNEQYF	TGTGCCACACAGGGGAGCTCCTACAATGAGCAGTACTTC	TRBV24-1	TRBJ2-7	TRBD1	NA
CAWTPGFNEQFF	TGTGCCTGGACGCCTGGGTTCAATGAGCAGTTCTTC	TRBV30	TRBJ2-1	NA	NA
CASSFPGTSGYSYNEQFF	TGTGCCAGCAGTTTCCCCGGGACTAGCGGATACTCCTACAATGAGCAGTTCTTC	TRBV28	TRBJ2-1	TRBD2	NA
CASSSQTSGRWGTDTQYF	TGTGCCAGCAGCTCCCAGACTAGCGGGAGATGGGGCACAGATACGCAGTATTTT	TRBV7-2	TRBJ2-3	TRBD2	NA
CASSLMYNIQYF	TGTGCCAGCAGCTTAATGTACAACATTCAGTACTTC	TRBV7-2	TRBJ2-4	NA	few
CASSLTGLSLYEQFF	TGTGCCAGCAGCTTAACAGGGCTGTCCCTCTACGAGCAGTTCTTC	TRBV11-2	TRBJ2-1	NA	many
CASSFPRAGGYTF	TGTGCCAGCAGCTTCCCCAGGGCTGGGGGCTACACCTTC	TRBV5-4	TRBJ1-2	NA	NA
CASSSGTSRGETQYF	TGTGCCAGCAGCTCCGGGACTAGCCGGGGAGAGACCCAGTACTTC	TRBV28	TRBJ2-5	TRBD2	NA
CASSPGQGSGNTIYF	TGTGCCAGCAGCCCCGGACAGGGCTCTGGAAACACCATATATTTT	TRBV11-3	TRBJ1-3	TRBD1	NA
CASSYGDRGRYQPQHF	TGTGCCAGCAGTTACGGGGACAGGGGGCGTTATCAGCCCCAGCATTTT	TRBV6-6	TRBJ1-5	TRBD1	many
CASSLSGSNQPQHF	TGTGCCAGCAGTTTATCGGGAAGCAATCAGCCCCAGCATTTT	TRBV28	TRBJ1-5	NA	NA
CASSDPGKSTDTQYF	TGTGCCAGCAGTGACCCGGGAAAGAGCACAGATACGCAGTATTTT	TRBV6-8	TRBJ2-3	NA	NA
CASTEQNTGELFF	TGTGCCAGCACGGAGCAAAACACCGGGGAGCTGTTTTTT	TRBV7-2	TRBJ2-2	NA	many
CASSPAWGSGANVLTF	TGTGCCAGCTCACCAGCTTGGGGTTCTGGGGCCAACGTCCTGACTTTC	TRBV18	TRBJ2-6	NA	many
CASSESPYEQYF	TGCGCCAGCAGTGAGTCGCCCTACGAGCAGTACTTC	TRBV10-2	TRBJ2-7	NA	many
CASSFTGAADTQYF	TGCGCCAGCAGTTTTACGGGAGCAGCAGATACGCAGTATTTT	TRBV10-2	TRBJ2-3	NA	many
CSASSRATDTQYF	TGCAGTGCTAGTTCTAGGGCCACAGATACGCAGTATTTT	TRBV20-1	TRBJ2-3	NA	many
CASTRVGYGYTF	TGTGCCAGCACCAGGGTGGGGTATGGCTACACCTTC	TRBV6-1	TRBJ1-2	NA	many
CASSIIQQGRNEQFF	TGTGCCAGTAGTATAATCCAACAGGGTAGGAATGAGCAGTTCTTC	TRBV19	TRBJ2-1	NA	many
CASSLSETQYF	TGCGCCAGCAGCTTGTCAGAGACCCAGTACTTC	TRBV5-1	TRBJ2-5	NA	many
CASSTVGQGGYNEQFF	TGTGCCAGCAGCACAGTAGGCCAGGGTGGCTACAATGAGCAGTTCTTC	TRBV11-2	TRBJ2-1	NA	many
CASSGSGTHTSGANVLTF	TGTGCCAGCAGCGGATCCGGGACCCATACTTCTGGGGCCAACGTCCTGACTTTC	TRBV7-3	TRBJ2-6	NA	NA
CSADRGETQYF	TGCAGTGCTGACAGGGGAGAGACCCAGTACTTC	TRBV20-1	TRBJ2-5	TRBD1	NA
CASSLDRAETQYF	TGTGCCAGCAGCTTAGACAGGGCAGAGACCCAGTACTTC	TRBV7-2	TRBJ2-5	NA	few
CAISGLGAGPDTQYF	TGTGCCATCAGTGGTCTAGGGGCAGGCCCAGATACGCAGTATTTT	TRBV10-3	TRBJ2-3	NA	many
CASSLVGQNLQETQYF	TGTGCCAGCAGCTTAGTGGGACAGAATCTCCAAGAGACCCAGTACTTC	TRBV7-9	TRBJ2-5	TRBD1	many
CSVDRTGWTEAFF	TGCAGCGTTGATAGGACAGGGTGGACTGAAGCTTTCTTT	TRBV29-1	TRBJ1-1	TRBD1	NA
CASSYGAGIAGANVLTF	TGTGCCAGCAGTTACGGCGCAGGTATAGCTGGGGCCAACGTCCTGACTTTC	TRBV6-5	TRBJ2-6	NA	NA
CAISEYGGQLVDNEQFF	TGTGCCATCAGTGAGTACGGGGGACAGCTAGTAGACAATGAGCAGTTCTTC	TRBV10-3	TRBJ2-1	NA	many
CASSSGQGDNQPQHF	TGTGCCAGTAGCTCGGGACAGGGGGACAATCAGCCCCAGCATTTT	TRBV19	TRBJ1-5	TRBD1	few
CASSQQGWGEKLFF	TGTGCCAGCAGCCAACAGGGCTGGGGGGAAAAACTGTTTTTT	TRBV6-1	TRBJ1-4	NA	medium-sized
CASSEFGNEQFF	TGCGCCAGCAGTGAATTCGGCAATGAGCAGTTCTTC	TRBV10-2	TRBJ2-1	NA	NA
CASSLFTRDIYSTDTQYF	TGTGCCAGCTCACTCTTTACAAGGGACATTTACAGCACAGATACGCAGTATTTT	TRBV18	TRBJ2-3	NA	few